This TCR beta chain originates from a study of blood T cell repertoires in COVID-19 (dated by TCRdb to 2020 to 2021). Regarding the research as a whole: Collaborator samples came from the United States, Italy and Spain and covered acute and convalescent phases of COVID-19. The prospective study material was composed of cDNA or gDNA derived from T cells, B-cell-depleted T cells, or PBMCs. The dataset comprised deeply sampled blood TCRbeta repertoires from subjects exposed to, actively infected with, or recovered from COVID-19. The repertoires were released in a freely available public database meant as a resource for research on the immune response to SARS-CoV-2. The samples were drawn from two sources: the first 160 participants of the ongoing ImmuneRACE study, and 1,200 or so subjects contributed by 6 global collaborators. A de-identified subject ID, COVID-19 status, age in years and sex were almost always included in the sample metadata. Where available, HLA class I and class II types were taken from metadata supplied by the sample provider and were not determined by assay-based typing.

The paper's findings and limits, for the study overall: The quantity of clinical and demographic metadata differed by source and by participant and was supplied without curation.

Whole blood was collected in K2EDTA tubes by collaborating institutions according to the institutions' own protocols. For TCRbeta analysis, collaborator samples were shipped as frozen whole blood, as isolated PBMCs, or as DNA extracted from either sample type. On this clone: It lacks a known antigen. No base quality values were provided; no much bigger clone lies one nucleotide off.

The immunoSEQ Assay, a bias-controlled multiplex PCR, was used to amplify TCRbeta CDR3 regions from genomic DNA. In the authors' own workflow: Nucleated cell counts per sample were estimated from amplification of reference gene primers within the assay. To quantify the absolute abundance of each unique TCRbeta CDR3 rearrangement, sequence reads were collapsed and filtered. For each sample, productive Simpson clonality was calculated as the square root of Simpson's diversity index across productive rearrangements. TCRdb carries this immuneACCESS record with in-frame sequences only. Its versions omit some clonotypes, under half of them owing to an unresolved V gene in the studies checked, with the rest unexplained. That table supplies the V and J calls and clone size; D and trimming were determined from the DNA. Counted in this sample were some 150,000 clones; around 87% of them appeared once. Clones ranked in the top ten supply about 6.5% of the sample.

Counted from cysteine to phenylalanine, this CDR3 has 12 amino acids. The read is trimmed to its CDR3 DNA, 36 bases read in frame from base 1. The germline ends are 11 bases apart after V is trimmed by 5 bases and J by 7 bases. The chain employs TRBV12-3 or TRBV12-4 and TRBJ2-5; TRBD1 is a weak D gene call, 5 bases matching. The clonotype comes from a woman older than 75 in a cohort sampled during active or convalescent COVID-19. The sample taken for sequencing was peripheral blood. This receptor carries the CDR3 CASSTGIGTQYF. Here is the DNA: TGTGCCAGCAGTACAGGTATTGGGACCCAGTACTTC.